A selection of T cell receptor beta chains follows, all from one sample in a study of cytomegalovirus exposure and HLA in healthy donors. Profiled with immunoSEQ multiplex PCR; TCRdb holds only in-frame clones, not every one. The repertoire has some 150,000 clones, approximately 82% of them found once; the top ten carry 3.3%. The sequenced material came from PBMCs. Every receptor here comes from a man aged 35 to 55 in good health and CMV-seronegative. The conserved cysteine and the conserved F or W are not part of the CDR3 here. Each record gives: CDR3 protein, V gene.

CDR3aa: ASSFLAGGPEGTQY
v_gene: TRBV7-2

CDR3aa: ASSHGKTGIMPNEKLF
v_gene: TRBV4-1

CDR3aa: ASSLNPSAGYYNEQF
v_gene: TRBV7-3

CDR3aa: ASSQGQGHYPGELF
v_gene: TRBV4-3

CDR3aa: ASSSGVYSNQPQH
v_gene: TRBV2

CDR3aa: ASSISGGIRYTEAF
v_gene: TRBV19

CDR3aa: ASESAGDPNYGYT
v_gene: TRBV9

CDR3aa: ASSLEAGRLQY
v_gene: TRBV7-2

CDR3aa: ASSVAEPTGIGGYT
v_gene: TRBV9

CDR3aa: SVEPLSPGAKNIQY
v_gene: TRBV29-1

CDR3aa: ASTIWARGNVLT
v_gene: TRBV6-1

CDR3aa: ASSIRGEGREKLF
v_gene: TRBV19

CDR3aa: ASSFQGDYEQY
v_gene: TRBV7-9

CDR3aa: ASSSTGLAGGPRDTQY
v_gene: TRBV5-1

CDR3aa: ASSFGQYEQY
v_gene: TRBV5-1